The sequence of this TCR beta chain was determined in a study of regulatory T cells in long-lasting Graves disease. Study details: Persistent cases took antithyroid drugs over 5 years and stayed TSH receptor antibody positive.

Germline V CDR1 and CDR2: SQVTM, ANQGSEA. The CDR3 extends over 15 amino acids. Deletions cut 3 bases from V and 4 bases from J, with 18 bases between. As for time point: persistent/refractory GD, antithyroid drugs over 5 years with positive TRAb. Extracted RNA from PBMCs served as the source of the TCR library. Per American Thyroid Association guidelines, Graves' disease was diagnosed. This clonotype appeared a few times. What it binds is unknown. Construction of the TCR beta libraries employed iRepertoire HTBI primers in conjunction with Arm-PCR of CDR3 regions. Each CDR3 protein gets one entry after TCRdb re-called the multiplex PCR reads with MiXCR. The sample carries a few hundred thousand distinct CDR3 sequences, 23% recorded once. Study-level results: Among the persistent patients, 2,741 public clonotypes were shared, more than the approximately 960 shared among new patients.

Source: peripheral blood mononuclear cells (PBMCs), taken when the disease was refractory, from a patient treated with antithyroid drugs. The TCR sequence derives from a female donor with Graves disease. The gene calls are TRBV29-1 and TRBJ1-1; a possible D gene is TRBD1 (6 bases). CDR3 amino acids: CSVERLQGQGTEAFF. The DNA of the CDR3 is TGCAGCGTTGAGAGGCTACAGGGTCAGGGCACTGAAGCTTTCTTT.